The 3 T cell receptor beta chains reported below all come from one sample, sequenced in a study of blood T cell repertoires in COVID-19 (dated by TCRdb to 2020 to 2021). Library creation used the immunoSEQ multiplex PCR assay. TCRdb limited this immuneACCESS table to in-frame rearrangements with V and J called. A share of clones is missing; checked studies link under half to unresolved V genes, and the rest is unexplained. This sample gives fewer than 250,000 clones in total; 89% of them show up just once. The top ten clonotypes cover around 6.9% of the sample. Sequenced input: peripheral blood. Receptor source: a man in his sixties who had recovered from COVID-19.

The CDR3 here is CASSPGGEQYF. The CDR3 DNA follows: TGTGCCAGCTCACCAGGGGGGGAGCAGTACTTC. The chain joins TRBV18 to TRBJ2-7; D possibly corresponds to TRBD2 (6 bases). V was clipped by 2 bases and J by 7 bases, with 6 bases between them. This CDR3 region has 11 residues. CDR1 KGHSH and CDR2 LQKENI come from the germline V gene.

The V gene is TRBV20-1, the J gene TRBJ2-7, with TRBD1 matching 7 bases. V was clipped by 3 bases and J by 3 bases; unmatched bases: 5. CDR1 and CDR2 (germline): DFQATT, SNEGSKA (reference sequence). This CDR3 has 13 amino acids. For the CDR3, the DNA is TGCAGTGCTAGTAGGGACAGTTACTACGAGCAGTACTTC. Its translation: CSASRDSYYEQYF.

This clone was seen only once. The chain is built from TRBV2 and TRBJ2-2, with TRBD1 matching 8 bases. V gave up 8 bases and J gave up 0 bases; unmatched junction bases: 2. The CDR3 covers 14 residues. CDR1 and CDR2 from the germline V gene are SNHLY and FYNNEI. The CDR3 loop reads CASSTGANTGELFF. The CDR3 DNA reads TGTGCCAGCTCGACAGGGGCGAACACCGGGGAGCTGTTTTTT.